Presented here are 4 T cell receptor beta chains from one specimen sequenced in a study of metastatic and nonmetastatic thyroid tumors. TCRdb re-called clones via MiXCR from the PCR reads. The table records about 59,000 clones, around 16% of them present only once. Ahead of thyroid surgery, no patient had received treatment of any kind. The specimen was blood. These receptors all come from a male donor with papillary thyroid cancer or a benign thyroid nodule (not recorded which). Some clones in this sample may be carry-over from other donors' samples.

This clone was counted only a few times. V and J are TRBV6-1 and TRBJ2-7; the D is unclear. The CDR3 is 13 amino acids. V dropped 7 bases and J dropped 2 bases, with 12 bases sitting between them. Germline CDR1 reads MNHNS; CDR2 reads SASEGT. As DNA, the CDR3 is TGTGCCAGCAACGAGCGTTTTACCTACGAGCAGTACTTC. It is translated as CASNERFTYEQYF.

This clone was counted only a few times. A read error is likely, as this CDR3 ends without the conserved phenylalanine or tryptophan. V and J are TRBV15 and TRBJ1-3; D is unresolved. The V and J ends lost 5 bases and 1 base respectively, with 3 bases between them. CDR3 size: 12 residues. The germline gives CDR1 LNHNV, CDR2 YYDKDF (reference sequence). CDR3: CATSRSGNTIYS. The DNA of the CDR3 is TGTGCCACCAGCCGTTCTGGAAACACCATATATTCT.

By share, this clone ranks as medium-sized. The chain is built from TRBV27 and TRBJ2-7, with 7 positions matching TRBD2. This CDR3 region has 11 residues. CDR1 and CDR2 from the germline V gene are MNHEY and SMNVEV (reference sequence). V lost 10 bases and J lost 4; bases outside the gene matches: 4. CDR3 in DNA: TGTGCCACCAGAGCGGGATACGAGCAGTACTTC. This sequence encodes CATRAGYEQYF.

In this sample, this clone turned up a few times. This may be a read error: a much more frequent sequence differs by one nucleotide. This chain connects TRBV9 to TRBJ2-2; D gene uncertain. CDR1 is SGDLS and CDR2 is YYNGEE in the germline V gene. The V end lost 1 base, the J end lost 0 bases, and 4 bases lay between the germline ends. The CDR3 sequence is 14 residues long. The CDR3 is CASSVLSNTGELFF. Written as DNA, the CDR3 is TGTGCCAGCAGCGTATTATCGAACACCGGGGAGCTGTTTTTT.